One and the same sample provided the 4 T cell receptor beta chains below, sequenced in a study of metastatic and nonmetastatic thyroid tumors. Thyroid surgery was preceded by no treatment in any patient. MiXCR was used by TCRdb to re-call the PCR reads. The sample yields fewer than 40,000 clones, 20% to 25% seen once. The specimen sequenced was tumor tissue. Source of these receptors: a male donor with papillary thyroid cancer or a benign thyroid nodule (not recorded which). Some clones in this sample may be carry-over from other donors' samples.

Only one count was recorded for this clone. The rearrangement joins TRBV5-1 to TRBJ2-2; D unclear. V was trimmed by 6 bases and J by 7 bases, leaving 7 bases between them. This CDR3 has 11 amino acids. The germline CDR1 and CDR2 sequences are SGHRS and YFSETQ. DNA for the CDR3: TGCGCCAGCACGTGGGGCGGGGAGCTGTTTTTT. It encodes CASTWGGELFF.

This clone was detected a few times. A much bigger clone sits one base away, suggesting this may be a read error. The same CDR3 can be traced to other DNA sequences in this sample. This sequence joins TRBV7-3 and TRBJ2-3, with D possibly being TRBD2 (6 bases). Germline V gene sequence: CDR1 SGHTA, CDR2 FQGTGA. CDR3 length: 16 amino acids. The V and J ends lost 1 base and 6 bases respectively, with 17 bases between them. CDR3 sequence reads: CASSLSGGASADTQYF. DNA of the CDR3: TGTGCCAGCAGCTTAAGCGGTGGCGCTAGCGCCGATACGCAGTATTTT.

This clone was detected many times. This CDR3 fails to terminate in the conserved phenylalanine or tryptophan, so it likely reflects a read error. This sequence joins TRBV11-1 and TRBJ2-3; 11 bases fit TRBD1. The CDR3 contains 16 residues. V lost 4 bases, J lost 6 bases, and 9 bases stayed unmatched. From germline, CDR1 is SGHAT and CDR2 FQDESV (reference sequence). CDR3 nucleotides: TGTGCCAGCAGCTCCTATTGGACAGGGGGCAGGGATACGCAGTATTCT. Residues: CASSSYWTGGRDTQYS.

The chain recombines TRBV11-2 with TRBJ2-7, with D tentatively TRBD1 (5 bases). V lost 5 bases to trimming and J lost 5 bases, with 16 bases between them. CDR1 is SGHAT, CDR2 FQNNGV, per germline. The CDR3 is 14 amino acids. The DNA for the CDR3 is TGTGCCAGCAGCCCTGAAGGGGCGCAGGACGAGCAGTACTTC. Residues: CASSPEGAQDEQYF. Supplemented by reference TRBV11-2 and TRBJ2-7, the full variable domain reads EAGVAQSPRYKIIEKRQSVAFWCNPISGHATLYWYQQILGQGPKLLIQFQNNGVVDDSQLPKDRFSAERLKGVDSTLKIQPAKLEDSAVYLCASSPEGAQDEQYFGPGTRLTVT.